Each of the 17 T cell receptor beta chains below was sequenced from the same sample in a study of OX40 agonist ivuxolimab in advanced cancers. The repertoire was sequenced with immunoSEQ multiplex PCR; TCRdb's copy has only in-frame clones and lacks some. The sample lists roughly 70,000 clones, around 85% seen once, with approximately 4.3% in the top ten. The material sequenced was CD4+ or CD8+ T cells sorted from blood, taken in a trial of the OX40 agonist ivuxolimab. The receptors here all came from an adult with an advanced solid tumor such as melanoma, head and neck, liver or kidney cancer.

The J gene is TRBJ1-4, the V gene TRBV18, with 7 positions matching TRBD1. With V trimmed by 4 bases and J by 7 bases, 12 bases remained unmatched. Germline loops: CDR1 KGHSH, CDR2 LQKENI. CDR3 length: 16 amino acids. For the CDR3, the DNA is TGTGCCAGCTCACAAGTTCCCAGACAGGGAAGTGAAAAACTGTTTTTT. Translating it yields CASSQVPRQGSEKLFF.

This sequence joins TRBV27 and TRBJ1-6; TRBD1 might be the D (6 bases). The germline V and J ends were trimmed by 1 base and 7 bases, with 11 bases remaining between them. The CDR3 covers 15 residues. The germline V gene has CDR1 MNHEY and CDR2 SMNVEV (reference sequence). CDR3 DNA: TGTGCCAGCAGTTTATACGGGGGGCTGAATTCACCCCTCCACTTT. It encodes CASSLYGGLNSPLHF.

The rearrangement joins TRBV5-1 to TRBJ1-5, with 9 bases lining up with TRBD1. The CDR3 has 14 amino acids. Per germline, CDR1 SGHRS and CDR2 YFSETQ. Germline trimming cut 5 bases from V and 5 bases from J; bases unmatched to any gene: 5. CDR3 sequence (DNA): TGCGCCAGCAGGGCCGGGACAGGGCATCAGCCCCAGCATTTT. The encoded protein is CASRAGTGHQPQHF.

The chain recombines TRBV19 with TRBJ2-2; 11 bases match TRBD1. The CDR3 is made up of 17 amino acids. V shed 4 bases, J shed 3 bases, and the junction held 7 bases outside the gene matches. Germline V gives CDR1 LNHDA, CDR2 SQIVND (reference sequence). The CDR3 reads CASSRGTGGYYTGELFF. CDR3 in DNA: TGTGCCAGTAGTAGAGGGACAGGGGGATATTACACCGGGGAGCTGTTTTTT.

This clone has a single count. The chain recombines TRBV6-4 with TRBJ2-2; 10 bases map to TRBD1. The germline V gene has CDR1 MRHNA and CDR2 SNTAGT. The CDR3 is 15 residues long. V lost 6 bases to trimming and J lost 4 bases; unmatched junction nucleotides: 5. CDR3 DNA sequence: TGTGCCAGCAGCAGGACAGGGGGAGGCACCGGGGAGCTGTTTTTT. Translating it yields CASSRTGGGTGELFF.

The chain joins TRBV6-1 to TRBJ2-7; 11 positions match TRBD2. Germline assignment: CDR1 MNHNS and CDR2 SASEGT. The CDR3 has 14 amino acids. V lost 5 bases to trimming and J lost 4 bases; unmatched junction nucleotides: 4. The CDR3 reads CASSSSGRSYEQYF. Written as DNA, the CDR3 is TGTGCCAGCAGTTCTAGCGGGAGGTCGTACGAGCAGTACTTC.

The chain links TRBV18 to TRBJ2-5; TRBD2 is a possible D gene (6 bases). Germline assignment: CDR1 KGHSH and CDR2 LQKENI. The CDR3 runs to 10 residues. With 10 bases removed from V and 5 bases from J, the gap between germline ends came to 8 bases. This chain's CDR3 is CATGGETQYF. DNA for the CDR3: TGTGCCACCGGAGGGGAGACCCAGTACTTC.

The gene calls are TRBV9 and TRBJ2-5, with D possibly TRBD2 on 6 matching bases. Trimming took off 3 bases at V and 5 bases at J, with 26 bases between the two ends. CDR1 SGDLS and CDR2 YYNGEE come from the germline V gene. The CDR3 extends over 18 amino acids. DNA of the CDR3: TGTGCCAGCAGCGGCGGGGCTCGACCCCCGTCGCCTGGGGAGACCCAGTACTTC. Translating gives CASSGGARPPSPGETQYF.

The chain couples TRBV5-1 to TRBJ2-1; 8 bases are shared with TRBD2. Unmatched junction bases numbered 4, after V lost 3 bases and J lost 2 bases. The V gene's germline CDR1 is SGHRS and CDR2 YFSETQ. The CDR3 covers 15 residues. CDR3 sequence: CASSSVAGTYNEQFF. CDR3 nucleotide sequence: TGCGCCAGCAGCTCCGTAGCGGGGACCTACAATGAGCAGTTCTTC.

The chain carries TRBV6-6 and TRBJ1-4, with unresolved D. The CDR3 has 13 amino acids. V dropped 7 bases and J dropped 0 bases, with 6 bases sitting between them. Germline V lookup: CDR1 MNHNY, CDR2 SVGAGI (reference sequence). The CDR3 protein is CASMGTTNEKLFF. CDR3 DNA: TGTGCCAGCATGGGAACAACTAATGAAAAACTGTTTTTT.

The chain employs TRBV10-1 and TRBJ1-1; the D is unclear. Between the trimmed V and J ends, which lost 2 bases and 3 bases, there was a span of 4 bases. Germline V gene sequence: CDR1 WNHNN, CDR2 SYGVQD (reference sequence). This CDR3 has 12 amino acids. CDR3 coding DNA: TGCGCCAGCAGTGAGGGTTACACTGAAGCTTTCTTT. This codes for CASSEGYTEAFF.

V usage is TRBV30 and J usage is TRBJ1-5; maybe TRBD1 (5 bases). CDR3 length: 14 residues. V lost 3 bases and J 1 base, leaving 10 bases between the germline ends. Germline CDR1 GTSNPN, CDR2 SVGIG (reference sequence). The CDR3 bases are TGTGCCTGGAGAGCAGGGAAGAGCAATCAGCCCCAGCATTTT. Protein sequence: CAWRAGKSNQPQHF.

The rearrangement uses TRBV30 and TRBJ1-6; D is perhaps TRBD1 (5 bases). V dropped 1 base and J dropped 0 bases, with 10 bases sitting between them. The germline V gene has CDR1 GTSNPN and CDR2 SVGIG (reference sequence). CDR3 length equals 16 residues. CDR3 region: CAWSGDGSSYNSPLHF. For the CDR3, the DNA is TGTGCCTGGAGTGGGGACGGTAGCTCCTATAATTCACCCCTCCACTTT.

In its sample, this clone was seen a few times. This chain joins TRBV19 and TRBJ2-5, with D perhaps TRBD1 (5 bases). Germline V CDR1 and CDR2: LNHDA, SQIVND (reference sequence). Between the trimmed V and J ends, which lost 5 bases and 7 bases, there was a span of 20 bases. The CDR3 sequence is 15 residues long. In DNA form, the CDR3 reads TGTGCCAGTAGTTATCTCCCAGGGCCCTTAGTGACCCAGTACTTC. It is translated as CASSYLPGPLVTQYF.

V gene TRBV7-6 combines with J gene TRBJ1-5, with unresolved D. CDR1 and CDR2 (germline): SGHVS, FNYEAQ. CDR3 length equals 13 residues. Trimming cost V 0 bases and J 4 bases, with 4 bases left between them. The CDR3 protein is CASSLARNQPQHF. DNA of the CDR3: TGTGCCAGCAGCTTAGCCAGAAATCAGCCCCAGCATTTT. Variable domain in full (rest from reference TRBV7-6 and TRBJ1-5): GAGVSQSPRYKVTKRGQDVALRCDPISGHVSLYWYRQALGQGPEFLTYFNYEAQQDKSGLPNDRFSAERPEGSISTLTIQRTEQRDSAMYRCASSLARNQPQHFGDGTRLSIL.

This rearrangement joins TRBV9 to TRBJ2-6; TRBD1 might be the D (6 bases). This CDR3 has 18 residues. The ends were cut back, 4 bases at V and 0 bases at J, with 17 bases in the middle. The germline V gene encodes CDR1 SGDLS and CDR2 YYNGEE. For the CDR3, the DNA is TGTGCCAGCAGCCCACTTCTAGGGGGATACTCTGGGGCCAACGTCCTGACTTTC. It encodes CASSPLLGGYSGANVLTF.

In its sample, this clone was seen once. V usage is TRBV7-8 and J usage is TRBJ1-4, with D uncertain. CDR1 is SGHVS and CDR2 is FQNEAQ in the germline V gene. The CDR3 runs to 16 residues. Trimming took off 1 base at V and 6 bases at J, with 15 bases between the two ends. The CDR3, as DNA: TGTGCCAGCAGCTTAGGAAGTACCAGCCTCTATGAAAAACTGTTTTTT. Amino acid sequence: CASSLGSTSLYEKLFF.